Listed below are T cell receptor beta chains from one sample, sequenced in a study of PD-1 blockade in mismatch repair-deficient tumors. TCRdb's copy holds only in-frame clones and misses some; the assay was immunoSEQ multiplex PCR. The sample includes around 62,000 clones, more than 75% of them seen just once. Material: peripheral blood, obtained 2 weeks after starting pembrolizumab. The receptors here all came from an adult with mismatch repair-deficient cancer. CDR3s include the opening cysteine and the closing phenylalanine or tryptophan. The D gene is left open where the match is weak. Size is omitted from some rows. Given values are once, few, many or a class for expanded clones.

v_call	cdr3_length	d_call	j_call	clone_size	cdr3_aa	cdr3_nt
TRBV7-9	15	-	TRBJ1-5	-	CASSLAGVGNQPQHF	TGTGCCAGCAGCTTAGCGGGCGTGGGCAATCAGCCCCAGCATTTT
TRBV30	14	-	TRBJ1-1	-	CAGGRLNMNTEAFF	TGTGCCGGGGGGAGGCTGAACATGAACACTGAAGCTTTCTTT
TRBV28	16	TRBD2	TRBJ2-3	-	CASSPEVAGLRDTQYF	TGTGCCAGCAGTCCCGAGGTAGCGGGACTTAGGGATACGCAGTATTTT
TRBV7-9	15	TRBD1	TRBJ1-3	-	CASSLGTGPGNTIYF	TGTGCCAGCAGCTTGGGGACAGGCCCTGGAAACACCATATATTTT
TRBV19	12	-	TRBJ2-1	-	CASSTQGYEQFF	TGTGCCAGTAGTACCCAGGGGTACGAGCAGTTCTTC
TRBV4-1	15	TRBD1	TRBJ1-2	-	CASSQDRGTGYGYTF	TGCGCCAGCAGCCAAGATCGAGGGACAGGCTATGGCTACACCTTC
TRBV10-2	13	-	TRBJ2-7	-	CASNRGSSYEQYF	TGCGCCAGCAACCGGGGGTCCTCCTACGAGCAGTACTTC
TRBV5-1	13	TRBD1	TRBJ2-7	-	CASSLVQGDEQYF	TGCGCCAGCAGCTTGGTCCAGGGGGACGAGCAGTACTTC
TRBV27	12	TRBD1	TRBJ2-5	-	CASKDRVETQYF	TGTGCCAGCAAGGACAGGGTGGAGACCCAGTACTTC
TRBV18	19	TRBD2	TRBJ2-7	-	CASSPTRQAGLVSSYEQYF	TGTGCCAGCTCACCGACACGACAAGCTGGACTAGTTTCTTCCTACGAGCAGTACTTC
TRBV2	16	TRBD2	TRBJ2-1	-	CASTEGGLAGYNEQFF	TGTGCCAGCACCGAAGGTGGACTAGCGGGGTACAATGAGCAGTTCTTC
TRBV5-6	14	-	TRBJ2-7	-	CASSTFLITYEQYF	TGTGCCAGCAGCACTTTTCTAATAACTTACGAGCAGTACTTC
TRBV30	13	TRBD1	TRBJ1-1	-	CAWSRQGGTEAFF	TGTGCCTGGAGTCGACAGGGAGGCACTGAAGCTTTCTTT
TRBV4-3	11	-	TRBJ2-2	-	CASSQEGELFF	TGCGCCAGCAGCCAAGAAGGGGAGCTGTTTTTT
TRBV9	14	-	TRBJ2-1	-	CASSRAGVDNEQFF	TGTGCCAGCAGCCGTGCTGGGGTGGACAATGAGCAGTTCTTC
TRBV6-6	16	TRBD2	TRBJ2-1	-	CASSPKTSGRASEQFF	TGTGCCAGCAGTCCAAAGACTAGCGGGAGGGCCTCTGAGCAGTTCTTC
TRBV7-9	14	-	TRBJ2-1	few	CASSGGSSYNEQFF	TGTGCCAGCAGCGGGGGAAGCTCCTACAATGAGCAGTTCTTC
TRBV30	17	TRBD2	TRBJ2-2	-	CAWSGTSGRRVTGELFF	TGTGCCTGGAGTGGGACTAGCGGGAGGCGCGTCACCGGGGAGCTGTTTTTT
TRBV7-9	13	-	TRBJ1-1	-	CASSLEANTEAFF	TGTGCCAGCAGCTTGGAAGCGAACACTGAAGCTTTCTTT
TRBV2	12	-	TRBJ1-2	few	CASSGREYGYTF	TGTGCCAGCAGTGGGCGAGAATATGGCTACACCTTC
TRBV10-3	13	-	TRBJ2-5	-	CAIRGPSQETQYF	TGTGCCATCAGGGGGCCTTCCCAAGAGACCCAGTACTTC
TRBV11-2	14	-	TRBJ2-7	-	CASSLPGVSYEQYF	TGTGCCAGCAGCTTACCGGGAGTCTCCTACGAGCAGTACTTC
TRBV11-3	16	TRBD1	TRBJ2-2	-	CASSVDRGGSTGELFF	TGTGCCAGCAGCGTAGACAGGGGAGGAAGCACCGGGGAGCTGTTTTTT
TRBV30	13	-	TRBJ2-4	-	CAWREVGKNIQYF	TGTGCCTGGAGGGAGGTGGGCAAAAACATTCAGTACTTC
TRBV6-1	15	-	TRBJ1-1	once	CASSEVQGGWTEAFF	TGTGCCAGCAGTGAAGTACAAGGGGGATGGACTGAAGCTTTCTTT
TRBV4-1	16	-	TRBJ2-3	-	CASSQVTGVAEDTQYF	TGCGCCAGCAGCCAAGTCACCGGGGTGGCAGAAGATACGCAGTATTTT
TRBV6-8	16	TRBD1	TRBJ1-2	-	CASSRDRGRDYYGYTF	TGTGCCAGCAGCCGGGACAGGGGGCGGGACTACTATGGCTACACCTTC
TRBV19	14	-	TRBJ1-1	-	CASSIPGLATEAFF	TGTGCCAGTAGTATTCCAGGACTCGCCACTGAAGCTTTCTTT
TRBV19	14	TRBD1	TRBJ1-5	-	CASSRDRGRQPQHF	TGTGCCAGTAGTCGGGACAGGGGGCGGCAGCCCCAGCATTTT
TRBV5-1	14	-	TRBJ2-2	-	CASSDGPNTGELFF	TGCGCCAGCAGCGACGGGCCGAACACCGGGGAGCTGTTTTTT
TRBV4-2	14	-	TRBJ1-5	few	CASSQVEGYQPQHF	TGTGCCAGCAGCCAAGTCGAAGGCTATCAGCCCCAGCATTTT
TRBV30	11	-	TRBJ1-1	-	CAWMVNTEAFF	TGTGCCTGGATGGTGAACACTGAAGCTTTCTTT